These 19 T cell receptor beta chains were all obtained from the same sample, sequenced in a study of a mutant IDH1 vaccine in newly diagnosed glioma. Their antigen targets remain unknown. As to time point: week 47, end of study. Every single dose of the vaccine, 300 ug of mutant IDH1 20-mer peptide, came with topical imiquimod. The table came from immunoSEQ multiplex PCR; TCRdb's copy has only in-frame clones and leaves some out. The sample lists just over 60,000 clones, 83% occurring once. Sequenced here: PBMCs, sampled from a glioma patient whose treatment included an IDH1 peptide vaccine. The source is a man aged 30-40 years with glioma.

The gene calls are TRBV4-1 and TRBJ1-1, with D tentatively TRBD1 (5 bases). Deletions cut 6 bases from V and 11 bases from J, with 13 bases between. This CDR3 comprises 11 residues. Looked up from germline, CDR1 is MGHRA and CDR2 is YSYEKL. The CDR3 is CASRNGHNAFF. The DNA of the CDR3 is TGCGCCAGCAGAAACGGACATAACGCTTTCTTT.

The chain carries TRBV14 and TRBJ2-7; possible D gene TRBD2, 6 bases. The germline V gene has CDR1 SGHDN and CDR2 FVKESK. The CDR3 extends over 15 amino acids. Trimming shortened V by 2 bases and J by 1 base, and 12 bases separated the two germline ends. The CDR3 loop is CASSQINRGSYEQYF. The CDR3 DNA sequence: TGTGCCAGCAGCCAAATCAATCGGGGGTCCTACGAGCAGTACTTC.

The V and J genes are TRBV28 and TRBJ1-3, with D possibly matching TRBD1 (5 bases). V was shortened by 2 bases and J by 1 base, with 15 bases between the two germline ends. Germline CDR1 and CDR2: MDHEN and SYDVKM. This CDR3 comprises 17 residues. The CDR3 DNA is TGTGCCAGCAGTTTAGGGCAGGGTGTCCCTTCTGGAAACACCATATATTTT. Amino acids: CASSLGQGVPSGNTIYF.

This chain uses TRBV4-2 with TRBJ1-6; D is undetermined. CDR3 length equals 15 residues. Germline V lookup: CDR1 LGHNA, CDR2 YNFKEQ. Between the trimmed V and J ends, which lost 0 bases and 4 bases, there was a span of 7 bases. The CDR3 spells CASSQDPSYNSPLHF. The CDR3 DNA reads TGTGCCAGCAGCCAAGATCCATCTTATAATTCACCCCTCCACTTT.

This clone appeared once. The chain couples TRBV5-6 to TRBJ2-2; TRBD2 aligns across 15 bases. V shed 2 bases and J 6 bases; nucleotides not matched to a gene: 8. CDR1 is SGHDT and CDR2 is YYEEEE in the germline V gene. The CDR3 spans 18 residues. The CDR3: CASSFTLGTSGGPGELFF. The CDR3 nucleotides read TGTGCCAGCAGCTTTACTCTTGGGACTAGCGGGGGGCCCGGGGAGCTGTTTTTT.

The chain carries TRBV15 and TRBJ1-5; a weak D match, TRBD1 (5 bases). Germline loops: CDR1 LNHNV, CDR2 YYDKDF (reference sequence). V lost 1 base and J lost 7, with 14 bases in between. This CDR3 has 15 residues. CDR3 loop: CATSRGRQPEQPQHF. The CDR3, as DNA: TGTGCCACCAGCAGAGGAAGACAGCCGGAGCAGCCCCAGCATTTT.

This clone was counted a few times. This chain joins TRBV2 and TRBJ1-1, with TRBD1 as a possible D gene (5 bases). CDR1 is SNHLY, CDR2 FYNNEI, per germline. The CDR3 length is 16 residues. V lost 1 base and J lost 3, with 15 bases in between. The CDR3 coding sequence is TGTGCCAGCAGTGAAGGTCCCGGGCTGGGGGACACTGAAGCTTTCTTT. It yields the protein CASSEGPGLGDTEAFF. The whole variable domain, filled in from reference TRBV2 and TRBJ1-1, reads EPEVTQTPSHQVTQMGQEVILRCVPISNHLYFYWYRQILGQKVEFLVSFYNNEISEKSEIFDDQFSVERPDGSNFTLKIRSTKLEDSAMYFCASSEGPGLGDTEAFFGQGTRLTVV.

The chain couples TRBV6-5 to TRBJ2-2; D ambiguous. Between the trimmed V and J ends, which lost 5 bases and 3 bases, there was a span of 4 bases. The length of the CDR3 is 12 residues. The V gene's germline CDR1 is MNHEY and CDR2 SVGAGI. The CDR3 spells CASSTHTGELFF. CDR3 bases: TGTGCCAGCAGTACTCACACCGGGGAGCTGTTTTTT.

The V gene is TRBV5-5, the J gene TRBJ2-6; D possibly corresponds to TRBD1 (5 bases). Germline V lookup: CDR1 SGHKS, CDR2 YYEKEE (reference sequence). CDR3 length equals 19 residues. V gave up 3 bases and J gave up 0 bases, with 19 bases separating them. CDR3 amino acids: CASSSLRQRLYSGANVLTF. CDR3 DNA: TGTGCCAGCAGCTCCCTCCGACAGCGTCTCTACTCTGGGGCCAACGTCCTGACTTTC.

The chain joins TRBV5-1 to TRBJ1-1; unclear D gene. Germline V gene data show CDR1 as SGHRS and CDR2 as YFSETQ. V shed 4 bases and J shed 4 bases, with 23 bases lying between them. The CDR3 length is 17 residues. This chain's CDR3 is CASSPRAVLPGGTEAFF. DNA for the CDR3: TGCGCCAGCAGCCCGAGGGCAGTCCTTCCTGGAGGCACTGAAGCTTTCTTT.

This clone appeared a single time. The chain has TRBV27 and TRBJ2-7; D unclear. The germline V gene has CDR1 MNHEY and CDR2 SMNVEV (reference sequence). The V end was cut by 2 bases, the J end by 0 bases, with 8 bases between. CDR3 length: 14 residues. The CDR3 is CASSLGRSSYEQYF. For the CDR3, the DNA is TGTGCCAGCAGTTTAGGCAGGAGCTCCTACGAGCAGTACTTC.

V gene TRBV5-1 combines with J gene TRBJ2-7; 8 nucleotides align to TRBD1. This CDR3 is 15 amino acids long. Germline-derived CDR1 and CDR2 are SGHRS and YFSETQ. V lost 0 bases, J lost 4 bases, and 6 bases stayed unmatched. CDR3 loop: CASSLVPGQEYEQYF. Here the CDR3 DNA reads TGCGCCAGCAGCTTGGTACCGGGACAGGAATACGAGCAGTACTTC.

This clone was seen only a few times. The chain joins TRBV7-9 to TRBJ2-7, with TRBD1 matching 7 bases. Germline V gene data show CDR1 as SEHNR and CDR2 as FQNEAQ (reference sequence). The CDR3 sequence is 14 residues long. V gave up 4 bases and J gave up 6 bases; unmatched junction bases: 9. CDR3 protein: CASSSTGQRSEQYF. In DNA form, the CDR3 reads TGTGCCAGCAGCTCCACGGGACAGCGGTCCGAGCAGTACTTC. The variable domain in full, completed from reference TRBV7-9 and TRBJ2-7, reads DTGVSQNPRHKITKRGQNVTFRCDPISEHNRLYWYRQTLGQGPEFLTYFQNEAQLEKSRLLSDRFSAERPKGSFSTLEIQRTEQGDSAMYLCASSSTGQRSEQYFGPGTRLTVT.

This chain joins TRBV6-5 and TRBJ2-2, with TRBD1 as a possible D gene (6 bases). The CDR3 is made up of 14 amino acids. Germline V gene sequence: CDR1 MNHEY, CDR2 SVGAGI. The V gene lost 6 bases and the J gene lost 5 bases, with 13 bases spanning the gap. This CDR3 reads CASRLDRRTGELFF. The CDR3 nucleotides are TGTGCCAGCAGGCTCGACAGGAGGACCGGGGAGCTGTTTTTT.

The J gene is TRBJ2-1, the V gene TRBV5-4, with a weak D call TRBD1 (5 bases). This CDR3 is 13 amino acids long. Looked up from germline, CDR1 is SGHNT and CDR2 is YYREEE (reference sequence). Deletions cut 5 bases from V and 3 bases from J, with 9 bases between. CDR3 sequence: CASRPDSYNEQFF. The DNA of the CDR3 is TGTGCCAGCAGGCCCGACAGCTACAATGAGCAGTTCTTC.

The V gene is TRBV6-5, the J gene TRBJ1-1; unclear D gene. CDR3 length: 14 residues. The germline V and J ends were trimmed by 2 bases and 1 base, with 8 bases remaining between them. Germline V gene lookup returns CDR1 MNHEY and CDR2 SVGAGI. The CDR3 sequence is CASSYPGQNTEAFF. The CDR3 region has the DNA TGTGCCAGCAGTTACCCCGGGCAGAACACTGAAGCTTTCTTT.

The chain combines TRBV6-1 with TRBJ1-1, with D possibly being TRBD1 (5 bases). Trimming shortened V by 3 bases and J by 3 bases, and 11 bases separated the two germline ends. CDR1 and CDR2 (germline): MNHNS, SASEGT. CDR3 length equals 14 residues. CDR3 sequence (DNA): TGTGCCAGCAGTGAGGGGGTGAGCTACACTGAAGCTTTCTTT. Amino acid sequence: CASSEGVSYTEAFF.

The chain recombines TRBV5-8 with TRBJ2-2, with D maybe TRBD1 (5 bases). Trimming stripped 6 bases from V and 0 bases from J, with 15 bases between. The CDR3 runs 16 residues. Germline assignment: CDR1 SGHTS and CDR2 YDEGEE. In DNA, the CDR3 is TGTGCCAGCATATCTCTCAGGGCTGCGAACACCGGGGAGCTGTTTTTT. It codes for CASISLRAANTGELFF.

V is TRBV2 and J is TRBJ2-1; D call uncertain. Trimming pared 7 bases from V and 2 bases from J, leaving 3 bases between. Germline V gene lookup returns CDR1 SNHLY and CDR2 FYNNEI. The CDR3 consists of 11 residues. This CDR3 reads CASNPYNEQFF. For the CDR3, the DNA is TGTGCCAGCAACCCCTACAATGAGCAGTTCTTC.